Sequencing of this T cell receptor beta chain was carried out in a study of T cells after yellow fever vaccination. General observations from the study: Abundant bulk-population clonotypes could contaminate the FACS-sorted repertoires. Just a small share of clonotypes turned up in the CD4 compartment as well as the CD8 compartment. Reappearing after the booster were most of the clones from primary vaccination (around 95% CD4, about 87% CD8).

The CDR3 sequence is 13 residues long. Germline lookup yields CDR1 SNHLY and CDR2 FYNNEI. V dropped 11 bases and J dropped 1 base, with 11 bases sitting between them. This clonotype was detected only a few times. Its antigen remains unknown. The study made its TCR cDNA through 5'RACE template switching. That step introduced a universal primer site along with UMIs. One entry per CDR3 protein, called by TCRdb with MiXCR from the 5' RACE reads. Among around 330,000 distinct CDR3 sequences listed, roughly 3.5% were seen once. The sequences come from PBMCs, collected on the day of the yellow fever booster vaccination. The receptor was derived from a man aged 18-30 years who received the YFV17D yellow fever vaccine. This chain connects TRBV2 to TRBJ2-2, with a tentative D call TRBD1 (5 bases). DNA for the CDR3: TGTGCCGACGGCAGGGAGAACACCGGGGAGCTGTTTTTT. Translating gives CADGRENTGELFF.